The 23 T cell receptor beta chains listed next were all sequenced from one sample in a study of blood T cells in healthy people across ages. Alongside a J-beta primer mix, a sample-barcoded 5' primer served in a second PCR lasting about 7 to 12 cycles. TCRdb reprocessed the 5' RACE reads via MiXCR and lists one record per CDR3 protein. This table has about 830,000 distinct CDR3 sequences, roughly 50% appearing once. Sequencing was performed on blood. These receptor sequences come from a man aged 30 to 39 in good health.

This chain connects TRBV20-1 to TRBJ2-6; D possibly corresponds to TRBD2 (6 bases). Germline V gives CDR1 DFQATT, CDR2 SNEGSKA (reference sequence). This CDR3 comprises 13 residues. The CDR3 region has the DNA TGCAGCCCCGGGGGTTCAGGGGCCAACGTCCTGACTTTC. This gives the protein CSPGGSGANVLTF.

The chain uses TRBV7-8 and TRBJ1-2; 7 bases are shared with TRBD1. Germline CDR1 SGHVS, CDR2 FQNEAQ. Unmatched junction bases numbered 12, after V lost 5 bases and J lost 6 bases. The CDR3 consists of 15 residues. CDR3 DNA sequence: TGTGCCAGCAGCCAATCGCTCCAGGGGGTGAATGGCTACACCTTC. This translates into CASSQSLQGVNGYTF.

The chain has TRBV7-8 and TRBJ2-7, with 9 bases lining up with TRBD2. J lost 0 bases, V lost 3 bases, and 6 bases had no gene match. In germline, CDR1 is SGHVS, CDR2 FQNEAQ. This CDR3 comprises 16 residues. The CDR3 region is CASSFDGTSPSYEQYF. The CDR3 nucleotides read TGTGCCAGCAGCTTCGACGGGACTAGCCCCTCCTACGAGCAGTACTTC.

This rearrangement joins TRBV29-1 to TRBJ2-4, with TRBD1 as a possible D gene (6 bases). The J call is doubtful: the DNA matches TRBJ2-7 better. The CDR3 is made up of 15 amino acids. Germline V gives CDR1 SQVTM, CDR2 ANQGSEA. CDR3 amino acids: CSVEQGQGKSYEQYF. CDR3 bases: TGCAGCGTTGAACAGGGTCAGGGGAAGTCCTACGAGCAGTACTTC.

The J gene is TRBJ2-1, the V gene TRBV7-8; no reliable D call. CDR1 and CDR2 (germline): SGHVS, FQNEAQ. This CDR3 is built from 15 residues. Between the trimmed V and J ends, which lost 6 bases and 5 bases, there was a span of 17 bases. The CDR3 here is CASRLGGPSHNEQFF. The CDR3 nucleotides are TGTGCCAGCAGGCTAGGTGGGCCTTCCCACAATGAGCAGTTCTTC. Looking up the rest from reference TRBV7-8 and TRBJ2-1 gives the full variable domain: GAGVSQSPRYKVAKRGQDVALRCDPISGHVSLFWYQQALGQGPEFLTYFQNEAQLDKSGLPSDRFFAERPEGSVSTLKIQRTQQEDSAVYLCASRLGGPSHNEQFFGPGTRLTVL.

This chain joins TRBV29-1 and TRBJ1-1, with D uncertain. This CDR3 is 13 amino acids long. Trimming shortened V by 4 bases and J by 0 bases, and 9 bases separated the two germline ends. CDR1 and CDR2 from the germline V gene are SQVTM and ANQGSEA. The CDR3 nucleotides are TGCAGCGTTGGGAGGATGGTGAACACTGAAGCTTTCTTT. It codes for CSVGRMVNTEAFF.

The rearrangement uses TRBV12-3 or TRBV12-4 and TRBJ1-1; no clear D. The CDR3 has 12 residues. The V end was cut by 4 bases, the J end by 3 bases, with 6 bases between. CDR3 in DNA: TGTGCCAGCAGTTCCCGATACACTGAAGCTTTCTTT. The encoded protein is CASSSRYTEAFF.

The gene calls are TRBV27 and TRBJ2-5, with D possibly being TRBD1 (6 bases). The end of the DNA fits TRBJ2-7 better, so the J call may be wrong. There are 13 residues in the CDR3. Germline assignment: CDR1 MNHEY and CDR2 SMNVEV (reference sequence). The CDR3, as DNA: TGTGCCAGCAAACTACAGGGTCTGGACGAGCAGTACTTC. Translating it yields CASKLQGLDEQYF.

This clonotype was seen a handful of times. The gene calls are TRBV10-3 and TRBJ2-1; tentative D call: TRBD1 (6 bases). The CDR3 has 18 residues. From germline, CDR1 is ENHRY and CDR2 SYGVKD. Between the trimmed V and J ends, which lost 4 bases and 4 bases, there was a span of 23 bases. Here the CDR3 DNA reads TGTGCCATCAGTGTCCGGGACACCCGGGCCGACTCATACAATGAGCAGTTCTTC. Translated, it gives CAISVRDTRADSYNEQFF.

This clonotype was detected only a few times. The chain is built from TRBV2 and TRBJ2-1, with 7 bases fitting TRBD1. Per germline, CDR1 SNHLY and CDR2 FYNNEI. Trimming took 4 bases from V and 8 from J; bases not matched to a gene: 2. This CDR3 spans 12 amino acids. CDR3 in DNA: TGTGCCAGCAGTGGAGGGGGCCATGAGCAGTTCTTC. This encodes CASSGGGHEQFF.

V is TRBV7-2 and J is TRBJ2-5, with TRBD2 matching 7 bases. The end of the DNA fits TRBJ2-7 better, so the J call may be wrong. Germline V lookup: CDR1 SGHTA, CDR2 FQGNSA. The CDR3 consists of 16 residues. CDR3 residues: CASSLVGREPRYEQYF. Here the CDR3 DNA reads TGTGCCAGCAGCTTAGTTGGGCGGGAGCCGCGGTACGAGCAGTACTTC.

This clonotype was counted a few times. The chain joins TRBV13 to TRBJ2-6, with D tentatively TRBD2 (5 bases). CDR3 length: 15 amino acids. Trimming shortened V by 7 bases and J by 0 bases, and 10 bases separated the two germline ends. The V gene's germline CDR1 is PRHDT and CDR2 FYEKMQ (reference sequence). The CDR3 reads CASTGVGSGANVLTF. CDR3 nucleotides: TGTGCCAGCACCGGGGTGGGCTCTGGGGCCAACGTCCTGACTTTC.

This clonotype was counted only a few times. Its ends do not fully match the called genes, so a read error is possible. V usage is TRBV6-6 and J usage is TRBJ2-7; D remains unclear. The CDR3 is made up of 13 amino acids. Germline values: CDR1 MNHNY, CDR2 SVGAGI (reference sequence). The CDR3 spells CASSDSEVYEQYF. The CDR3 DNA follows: TGTGCCAGCAGTGACTCAGAGGTTTACGAGCAGTACTTC.

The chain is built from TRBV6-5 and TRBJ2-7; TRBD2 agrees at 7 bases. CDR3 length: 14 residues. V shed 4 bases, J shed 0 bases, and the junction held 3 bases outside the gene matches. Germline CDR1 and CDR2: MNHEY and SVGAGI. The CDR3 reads CASSFGGFSYEQYF. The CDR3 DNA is TGTGCCAGCAGTTTCGGGGGGTTCTCCTACGAGCAGTACTTC.

CDR3 coding DNA: TGTGCCAGCAGCGAGGCCCGGGCTAGCGGGAAGTATTTT. Protein: CASSEARASGKYF. The V and J genes are TRBV6-5 and TRBJ2-3; 9 positions match TRBD2. The CDR3 runs to 13 residues. Trimming removed 6 bases from V and 13 bases from J; junction bases left unmatched: 11. Germline CDR1 reads MNHEY; CDR2 reads SVGAGI.

CDR3 loop: CASSYTTPLGEQYF. Here the CDR3 DNA reads TGTGCCAGCAGTTACACCACCCCTTTGGGAGAGCAGTACTTC. The rearrangement uses TRBV6-2 or TRBV6-3 and TRBJ2-1; D gene uncertain. The closer fit of TRBJ2-7 to the DNA end suggests the J call may be wrong. CDR3 length: 14 residues. Per germline, CDR1 MNHEY and CDR2 SVGEGT.

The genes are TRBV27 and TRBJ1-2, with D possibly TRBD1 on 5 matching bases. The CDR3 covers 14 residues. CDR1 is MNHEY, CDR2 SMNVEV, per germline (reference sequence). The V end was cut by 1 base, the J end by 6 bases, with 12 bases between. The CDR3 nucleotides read TGTGCCAGCAGTTTATTTGGAGGGGAGCATGGCTACACCTTC. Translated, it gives CASSLFGGEHGYTF.

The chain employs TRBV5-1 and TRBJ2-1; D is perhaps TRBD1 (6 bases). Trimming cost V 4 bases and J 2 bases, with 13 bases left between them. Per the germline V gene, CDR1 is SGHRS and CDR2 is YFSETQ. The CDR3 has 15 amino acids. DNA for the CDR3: TGCGCCAGCAGCCAACAGGGTATGACCTACAATGAGCAGTTCTTC. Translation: CASSQQGMTYNEQFF.

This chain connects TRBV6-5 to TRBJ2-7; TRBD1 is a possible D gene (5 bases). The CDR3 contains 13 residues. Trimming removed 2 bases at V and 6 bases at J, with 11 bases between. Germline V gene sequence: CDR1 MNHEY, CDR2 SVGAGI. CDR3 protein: CASSYTSQGEQYF. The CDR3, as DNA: TGTGCCAGCAGTTACACTTCCCAGGGCGAGCAGTACTTC.

DNA for the CDR3: TGTGCCAGCAGCCAAGATGAGCCAGGGGGAGGATGGACCGGGGAGCTGTTTTTT. It is translated as CASSQDEPGGGWTGELFF. This chain connects TRBV4-2 to TRBJ2-2; D is perhaps TRBD1 (7 bases). The CDR3 has 18 amino acids. V lost 0 bases and J 5 bases, leaving 19 bases between the germline ends. Germline CDR1 is LGHNA and CDR2 is YNFKEQ.

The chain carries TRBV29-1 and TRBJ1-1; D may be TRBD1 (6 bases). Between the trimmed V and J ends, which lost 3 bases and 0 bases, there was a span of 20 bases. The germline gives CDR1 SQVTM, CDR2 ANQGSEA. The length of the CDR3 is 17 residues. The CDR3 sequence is CSVEKLRGSMMNTEAFF. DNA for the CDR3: TGCAGCGTTGAGAAGTTGAGGGGGAGTATGATGAACACTGAAGCTTTCTTT.

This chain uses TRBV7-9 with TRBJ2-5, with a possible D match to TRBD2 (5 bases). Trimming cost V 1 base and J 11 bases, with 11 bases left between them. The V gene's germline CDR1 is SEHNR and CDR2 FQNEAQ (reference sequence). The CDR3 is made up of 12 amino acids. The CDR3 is CASSLEGWEQYF. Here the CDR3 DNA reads TGTGCCAGCAGCTTAGAGGGTTGGGAGCAGTACTTC.

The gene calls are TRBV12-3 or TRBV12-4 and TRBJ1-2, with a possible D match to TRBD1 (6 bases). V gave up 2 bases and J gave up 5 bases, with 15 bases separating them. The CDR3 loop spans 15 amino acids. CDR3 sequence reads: CASSLWGLSLYGYTF. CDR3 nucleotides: TGTGCCAGCAGTTTATGGGGGCTGTCCTTATATGGCTACACCTTC.